Below, 10 T cell receptor beta chains from the same sample are listed, as sequenced in a study of cytomegalovirus exposure and HLA in healthy donors. Method: immunoSEQ multiplex PCR; TCRdb's copy keeps in-frame clones and lacks some. The table shows a few hundred thousand clones, with 86% occurring only once. The sample taken for sequencing was PBMCs. The source is a woman between 18 and 30 years old in good health and CMV-seronegative.

The chain links TRBV4-3 to TRBJ2-7, with TRBD2 matching 8 bases. V shed 1 base, J shed 7 bases, and the junction held 12 bases outside the gene matches. The CDR3 is 16 amino acids. The germline V gene encodes CDR1 LGHNA and CDR2 YSLEER. The CDR3 DNA sequence: TGCGCCAGCAGCCAAGCTCCTGGGCGGGAGGTGTATGAGCAGTACTTC. This sequence encodes CASSQAPGREVYEQYF.

This clone appeared once. CDR3 nucleotides: TGTGCCAGCAGCTATCAAGGGACAGGGGGCGGCACCATATATTTT. Translating it yields CASSYQGTGGGTIYF. The chain couples TRBV7-9 to TRBJ1-3; TRBD1 agrees at 12 bases. J lost 9 bases, V lost 4 bases, and 7 bases had no gene match. Germline V gene sequence: CDR1 SEHNR, CDR2 FQNEAQ (reference sequence). The CDR3 is 15 residues long.

The chain employs TRBV7-2 and TRBJ1-5, with D uncertain. V shed 2 bases and J shed 2 bases, with 7 bases lying between them. CDR1 and CDR2 from the germline V gene are SGHTA and FQGNSA. The CDR3 contains 14 residues. This CDR3 is CASSLSSGNQPQHF. CDR3 coding DNA: TGTGCCAGCAGCTTATCCTCGGGCAATCAGCCCCAGCATTTT.

The chain carries TRBV7-9 and TRBJ2-2; D may be TRBD2 (5 bases). V dropped 0 bases and J dropped 7 bases, with 12 bases sitting between them. Germline CDR1 is SEHNR and CDR2 is FQNEAQ (reference sequence). This CDR3 has 15 amino acids. The CDR3 sequence: CASSLAPGSGGELFF. The CDR3 DNA is TGTGCCAGCAGCTTAGCGCCGGGGAGTGGCGGGGAGCTGTTTTTT. The full variable domain, rest sourced from reference TRBV7-9 and TRBJ2-2, is DTGVSQNPRHKITKRGQNVTFRCDPISEHNRLYWYRQTLGQGPEFLTYFQNEAQLEKSRLLSDRFSAERPKGSFSTLEIQRTEQGDSAMYLCASSLAPGSGGELFFGEGSRLTVL.

The chain combines TRBV4-1 with TRBJ2-1; 9 bases fit TRBD2. In germline, CDR1 is MGHRA, CDR2 YSYEKL. This CDR3 is built from 18 residues. Germline trimming cut 4 bases from V and 4 bases from J; bases unmatched to any gene: 14. In nucleotides, the CDR3 is TGCGCCAGCAGCCCGTTGGCAGTAGCGGGAGTCGGGTACAATGAGCAGTTCTTC. This encodes CASSPLAVAGVGYNEQFF.

The chain links TRBV29-1 to TRBJ2-2, with TRBD2 identical over 7 bases. V dropped 3 bases and J dropped 4; count of bases not matched to a gene: 8. Germline V lookup: CDR1 SQVTM, CDR2 ANQGSEA. The CDR3 covers 15 residues. CDR3 sequence: CSVETSYLGTGELFF. The CDR3 DNA reads TGCAGCGTTGAGACTAGCTATCTCGGCACCGGGGAGCTGTTTTTT.

The rearrangement joins TRBV19 to TRBJ1-1, with no clear D. Trimming pared 7 bases from V and 1 base from J, leaving 10 bases between. This CDR3 comprises 13 residues. Germline CDR1 is LNHDA and CDR2 is SQIVND (reference sequence). In nucleotides, the CDR3 is TGTGCCAGTAAGGCCAGACAGAACACTGAAGCTTTCTTT. This gives the protein CASKARQNTEAFF.

This rearrangement joins TRBV27 to TRBJ2-1; D remains ambiguous. The germline gives CDR1 MNHEY, CDR2 SMNVEV (reference sequence). The CDR3 runs to 13 residues. Trimming took off 3 bases at V and 4 bases at J, with 7 bases between the two ends. In nucleotides, the CDR3 is TGTGCCAGCAGTTTTGACACTTACAATGAGCAGTTCTTC. Encoded protein: CASSFDTYNEQFF.

The chain uses TRBV15 and TRBJ1-2, with 9 bases identical to TRBD1. V was clipped by 5 bases and J by 4 bases; unmatched bases: 8. CDR1 and CDR2 (germline): LNHNV, YYDKDF (reference sequence). The CDR3 extends over 15 amino acids. In DNA form, the CDR3 reads TGTGCCACCAGCGGGGGACAGGGAAGCGTCTATGGCTACACCTTC. It yields the protein CATSGGQGSVYGYTF.

The chain is built from TRBV5-6 and TRBJ2-1, with TRBD2 matching over 10 bases. The CDR3 runs 19 residues. The germline V gene has CDR1 SGHDT and CDR2 YYEEEE. Germline trimming cut 4 bases from V and 6 bases from J; bases unmatched to any gene: 19. CDR3 amino acids: CASSVGLLAGVAGSNEQFF. The DNA of the CDR3 is TGTGCCAGCAGCGTGGGGTTGCTAGCGGGAGTGGCAGGTAGCAATGAGCAGTTCTTC.